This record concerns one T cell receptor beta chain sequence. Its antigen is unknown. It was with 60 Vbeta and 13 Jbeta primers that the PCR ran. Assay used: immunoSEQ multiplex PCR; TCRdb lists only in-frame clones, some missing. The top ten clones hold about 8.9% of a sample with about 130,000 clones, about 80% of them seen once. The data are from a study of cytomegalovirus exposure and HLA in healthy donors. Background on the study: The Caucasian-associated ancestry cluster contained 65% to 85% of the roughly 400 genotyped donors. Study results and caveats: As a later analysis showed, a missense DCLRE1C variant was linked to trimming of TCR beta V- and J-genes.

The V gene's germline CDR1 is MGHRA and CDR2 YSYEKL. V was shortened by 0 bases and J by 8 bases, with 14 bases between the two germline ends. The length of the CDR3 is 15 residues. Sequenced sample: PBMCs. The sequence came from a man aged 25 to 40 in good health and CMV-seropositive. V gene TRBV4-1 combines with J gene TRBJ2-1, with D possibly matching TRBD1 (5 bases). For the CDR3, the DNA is TGCGCCAGCAGCCAAGAAAGGGCCAGGGCGGATGAGCAGTTCTTC. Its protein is CASSQERARADEQFF.